One sample yielded the 24 T cell receptor beta chains listed below, sequenced in a study of post-analysis software for immune sequencing data. General study results and limits: Four to six TRBV segments appeared more often in patients than in controls, and TRBV5-6, TRBV5-1 and TRBV20-1 were among these.

These receptors have no known antigen. Built from TCR beta cDNA, the libraries had unique molecular identifiers in them. TCRdb re-analysed the PCR reads in MiXCR, keeping a single row per CDR3 protein. The table records about 770,000 distinct CDR3 sequences, just over 45% of them present only once. Specimen: blood. All receptors come from a girl between 5 and 17 years old with multiple sclerosis.

The V and J genes are TRBV5-1 and TRBJ2-3, with TRBD2 identical over 11 bases. J lost 2 bases, V lost 3 bases, and 5 bases had no gene match. This CDR3 spans 16 amino acids. Germline CDR1 SGHRS, CDR2 YFSETQ. CDR3 nucleotides: TGCGCCAGCAGCTCCGTAGCGGGAGGGAACACAGATACGCAGTATTTT. Translation gives CASSSVAGGNTDTQYF. Full variable domain (outside the CDR3, taken from reference TRBV5-1 and TRBJ2-3): KAGVTQTPRYLIKTRGQQVTLSCSPISGHRSVSWYQQTPGQGLQFLFEYFSETQRNKGNFPGRFSGRQFSNSRSEMNVSTLELGDSALYLCASSSVAGGNTDTQYFGPGTRLTVL.

J is TRBJ2-7 and V is TRBV9; D unclear. The CDR3 has 14 residues. CDR1 and CDR2 from the germline V gene are SGDLS and YYNGEE. Trimming left V 2 bases short and J 0 bases short, with 9 bases between. The chain's CDR3 is CASSVSPFSYEQYF. CDR3 coding DNA: TGTGCCAGCAGCGTGTCCCCATTCTCCTACGAGCAGTACTTC.

The rearrangement uses TRBV20-1 and TRBJ2-4, with a possible D match to TRBD1 (6 bases). The J call may be mistaken, given a closer DNA end match to TRBJ2-7. Germline V lookup: CDR1 DFQATT, CDR2 SNEGSKA (reference sequence). CDR3 length: 14 amino acids. DNA for the CDR3: TGCAGTGCTGCTACGGGACACAGGGTTTACGAGCAGTACTTC. Translated, it gives CSAATGHRVYEQYF.

The chain is built from TRBV29-1 and TRBJ1-2, with TRBD1 as a possible D gene (6 bases). The CDR3 is 17 amino acids. The V end was cut by 0 bases, the J end by 3 bases, with 20 bases between. CDR1 SQVTM and CDR2 ANQGSEA come from the germline V gene. CDR3 residues: CSVEDPMSRGPDYGYTF. The CDR3 bases are TGCAGCGTTGAAGATCCAATGAGCAGGGGACCGGACTATGGCTACACCTTC.

The V gene is TRBV6-5, the J gene TRBJ2-1; D is possibly TRBD2 (6 bases). V was clipped by 3 bases and J by 7 bases, with 19 bases between them. CDR1 and CDR2 from the germline V gene are MNHEY and SVGAGI. This CDR3 has 16 residues. This chain's CDR3 is CASSYLAETLMNEQFF. CDR3 nucleotides: TGTGCCAGCAGTTATTTAGCGGAGACCCTTATGAATGAGCAGTTCTTC.

The chain has TRBV7-9 and TRBJ1-4, with D unclear. V was shortened by 3 bases and J by 5 bases, with 4 bases between the two germline ends. There are 12 residues in the CDR3. Germline V gene sequence: CDR1 SEHNR, CDR2 FQNEAQ (reference sequence). CDR3 nucleotide sequence: TGTGCCAGCAGCTTCACCAATGAAAAACTGTTTTTT. It encodes CASSFTNEKLFF.

The chain joins TRBV4-3 to TRBJ2-7; TRBD2 matches 11 bases. There are 15 residues in the CDR3. V was pared by 4 bases and J by 7 bases, with 9 bases of the junction left unmatched. CDR1 and CDR2 (germline): LGHNA, YSLEER. CDR3 nucleotide sequence: TGCGCCAGCAGCCGAGAACCGGGACTAGCGGTAGAGCAGTACTTC. Translation: CASSREPGLAVEQYF.

The CDR3: CASSWRGREHYNEQFF. The CDR3, as DNA: TGCGCCAGCAGCTGGAGGGGGCGGGAGCACTACAATGAGCAGTTCTTC. V gene TRBV5-1 combines with J gene TRBJ2-1, with D possibly called TRBD1 or TRBD2 (7 bases each). Germline V gives CDR1 SGHRS, CDR2 YFSETQ. V lost 3 bases to trimming and J lost 3 bases, with 16 bases between them. CDR3 length equals 16 residues.

A few counts support this clonotype. This chain joins TRBV4-3 and TRBJ2-7; TRBD1 is a possible D gene (6 bases). V shed 2 bases and J shed 2 bases, with 19 bases lying between them. The CDR3 runs 17 residues. CDR1 LGHNA and CDR2 YSLEER come from the germline V gene. The CDR3: CASSQKYPGHWTYEQYF. Written as DNA, the CDR3 is TGCGCCAGCAGCCAAAAGTATCCGGGACACTGGACCTACGAGCAGTACTTC.

The CDR3 DNA sequence: TGCAGTGCTGGCAGGCGCAGGGGGAGAGGCGGCAACGAGCAGTACTTC. Protein product: CSAGRRRGRGGNEQYF. V and J are TRBV20-1 and TRBJ2-7; 7 positions match TRBD1. The CDR3 has 16 residues. Unmatched junction bases numbered 18, after V lost 5 bases and J lost 5 bases. CDR1 and CDR2 (germline): DFQATT, SNEGSKA (reference sequence).

There are a few counts of this clonotype. The junction shows a germline mismatch at one end, possibly a read error. The J gene is TRBJ2-7, the V gene TRBV20-1, with D possibly being TRBD1 or TRBD2 (6 bases each). This CDR3 region has 14 residues. Germline V gene data show CDR1 as DFQATT and CDR2 as SNEGSKA (reference sequence). In nucleotides, the CDR3 is TGCAGTGCCAGAGGGGGGTCGGGGTCCTACGAGCAGTACTTC. Amino acid sequence: CSARGGSGSYEQYF.

V gene TRBV25-1 combines with J gene TRBJ2-3; a weak D match, TRBD2 (5 bases). The CDR3 consists of 15 residues. Germline CDR1 is MGHDK and CDR2 is SYGVNS. Trimming took 5 bases from V and 6 from J, leaving 18 bases between them. CDR3 sequence (DNA): TGTGCCAGCAGTCTCGCGGGCCGAGCGGCGGATACGCAGTATTTT. This translates into CASSLAGRAADTQYF.

The chain employs TRBV24-1 and TRBJ2-2; perhaps TRBD2 as D (7 bases). Germline V gene sequence: CDR1 KGHDR, CDR2 SFDVKD. The CDR3 has 15 amino acids. Trimming stripped 5 bases from V and 2 bases from J, with 11 bases between. The CDR3 sequence: CATSAGGLNTGELFF. The CDR3, as DNA: TGTGCCACCAGTGCCGGGGGGCTTAACACCGGGGAGCTGTTTTTT.

The chain employs TRBV4-3 and TRBJ2-1; 8 bases are shared with TRBD2. This CDR3 region has 20 residues. Germline assignment: CDR1 LGHNA and CDR2 YSLEER. V shed 0 bases and J 6 bases; nucleotides not matched to a gene: 19. The CDR3 DNA sequence: TGCGCCAGCAGCCAAGACCCCGGGGGGTGGGTAGCGGGAACAACCAATGAGCAGTTCTTC. Its protein is CASSQDPGGWVAGTTNEQFF.

This chain connects TRBV6-6 to TRBJ2-7; no clear D. The germline V gene encodes CDR1 MNHNY and CDR2 SVGAGI (reference sequence). V dropped 6 bases and J dropped 7 bases, with 10 bases sitting between them. The CDR3 extends over 11 amino acids. CDR3 bases: TGTGCCAGCAGCCCAGCGTGGGAGCAGTACTTC. It translates to CASSPAWEQYF.

DNA of the CDR3: TGTGCCAGCAGCGCGACTATGAGGGATACGCAGTATTTT. As protein: CASSATMRDTQYF. The V call is TRBV13, the J call TRBJ2-3; perhaps TRBD2 as D (5 bases). The V gene's germline CDR1 is PRHDT and CDR2 FYEKMQ (reference sequence). This CDR3 contains 13 residues. V was shortened by 5 bases and J by 6 bases, with 12 bases between the two germline ends.

This clonotype is a singleton in its sample. The CDR3, as DNA: TGTGCCAGCAGAAAGACCGGGACTAGCGGGGTCAATGAGCAGTTCTTC. The encoded protein is CASRKTGTSGVNEQFF. The chain couples TRBV12-3 or TRBV12-4 to TRBJ2-1; 13 bases agree with TRBD2. J was trimmed by 6 bases and V by 6 bases; bases with no gene match: 8. The CDR3 consists of 16 residues.

The gene calls are TRBV5-1 and TRBJ2-4; maybe TRBD1 (5 bases). CDR3 length: 14 residues. Trimming took 3 bases from V and 5 from J, leaving 12 bases between them. The germline CDR1 and CDR2 sequences are SGHRS and YFSETQ. The DNA of the CDR3 is TGCGCCAGCAGCTGCCCTGACAGCGAAAACATTCAGTACTTC. Residues: CASSCPDSENIQYF.

The gene calls are TRBV4-1 and TRBJ2-7; D not certain. Germline assignment: CDR1 MGHRA and CDR2 YSYEKL. Trimming shortened V by 1 base and J by 4 bases, and 11 bases separated the two germline ends. The CDR3 is 14 residues long. The CDR3 protein is CASSQGLELYEQYF. The CDR3 DNA reads TGCGCCAGCAGCCAAGGACTGGAACTATACGAGCAGTACTTC.

The DNA of the CDR3 is TGCGCCAGCAGACCCCTAGCGGGAGGGATCGCAGATACGCAGTATTTT. It yields the protein CASRPLAGGIADTQYF. This rearrangement joins TRBV5-1 to TRBJ2-3, with TRBD2 matching 12 bases. Germline trimming cut 5 bases from V and 4 bases from J; bases unmatched to any gene: 8. Germline assignment: CDR1 SGHRS and CDR2 YFSETQ. The CDR3 has 16 amino acids.

V gene TRBV29-1 combines with J gene TRBJ1-5, with D maybe TRBD1 (6 bases). Trimming stripped 4 bases from V and 4 bases from J, with 11 bases between. The germline V gene encodes CDR1 SQVTM and CDR2 ANQGSEA. The CDR3 runs to 13 residues. CDR3 region: CSVGGTPNQPQHF. The CDR3, as DNA: TGCAGCGTTGGAGGGACACCGAATCAGCCCCAGCATTTT.

The chain is built from TRBV7-2 and TRBJ2-7; tentatively, D is TRBD1 or TRBD2 (5 bases each). This CDR3 spans 16 amino acids. V was clipped by 2 bases and J by 0 bases, with 14 bases between them. Per the germline V gene, CDR1 is SGHTA and CDR2 is FQGNSA. In DNA form, the CDR3 reads TGTGCCAGCAGCTTACGAGGGGACCCTTACTCCTACGAGCAGTACTTC. Protein: CASSLRGDPYSYEQYF.

This clonotype was seen a handful of times. V and J are TRBV30 and TRBJ2-1, with 8 bases lining up with TRBD2. Germline trimming cut 1 base from V and 9 bases from J; bases unmatched to any gene: 2. Germline V CDR1 and CDR2: GTSNPN, SVGIG (reference sequence). The CDR3 has 12 amino acids. CDR3 in amino acids: CAWSGGRIEQFF. In nucleotides, the CDR3 is TGTGCCTGGAGTGGCGGGAGGATTGAGCAGTTCTTC.

This clonotype came up a few times. The chain employs TRBV7-2 and TRBJ1-6; 7 positions match TRBD1. This CDR3 has 15 residues. V lost 3 bases and J lost 5; bases outside the gene matches: 4. Germline CDR1 SGHTA, CDR2 FQGNSA. The CDR3 loop reads CASSFRTGNNSPLHF. CDR3 coding DNA: TGTGCCAGCAGCTTTCGGACAGGCAATAATTCACCCCTCCACTTT.